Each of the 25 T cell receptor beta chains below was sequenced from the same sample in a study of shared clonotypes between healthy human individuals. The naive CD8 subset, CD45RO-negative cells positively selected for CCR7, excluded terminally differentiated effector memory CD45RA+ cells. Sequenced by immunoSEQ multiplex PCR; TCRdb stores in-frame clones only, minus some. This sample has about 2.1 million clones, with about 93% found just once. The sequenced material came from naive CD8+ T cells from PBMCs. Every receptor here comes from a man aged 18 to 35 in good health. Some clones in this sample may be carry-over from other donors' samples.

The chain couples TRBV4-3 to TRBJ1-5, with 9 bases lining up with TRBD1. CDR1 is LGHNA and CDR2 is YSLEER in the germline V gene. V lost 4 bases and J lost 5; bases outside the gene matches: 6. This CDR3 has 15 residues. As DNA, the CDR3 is TGCGCCAGCAGCCTGGACAGGGGACGATATCAGCCCCAGCATTTT. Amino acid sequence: CASSLDRGRYQPQHF.

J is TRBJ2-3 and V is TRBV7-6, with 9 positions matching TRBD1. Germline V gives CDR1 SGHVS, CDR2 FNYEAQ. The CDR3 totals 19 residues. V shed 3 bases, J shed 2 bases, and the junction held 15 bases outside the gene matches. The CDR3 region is CASSFRTGEGEAHTDTQYF. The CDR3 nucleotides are TGTGCCAGCAGCTTCCGGACAGGGGAGGGAGAGGCACACACAGATACGCAGTATTTT.

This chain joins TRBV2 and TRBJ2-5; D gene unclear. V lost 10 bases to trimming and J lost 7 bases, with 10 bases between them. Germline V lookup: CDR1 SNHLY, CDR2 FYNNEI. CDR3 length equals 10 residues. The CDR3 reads CATKAPTQYF. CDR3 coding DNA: TGTGCCACCAAAGCTCCGACCCAGTACTTC.

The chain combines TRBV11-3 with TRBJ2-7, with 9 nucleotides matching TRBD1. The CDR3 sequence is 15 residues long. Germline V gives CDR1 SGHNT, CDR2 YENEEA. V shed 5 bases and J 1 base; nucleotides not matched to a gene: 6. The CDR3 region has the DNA TGTGCCAGCAGCCCTGGGACAGGGTTTTCCTACGAGCAGTACTTC. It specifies CASSPGTGFSYEQYF.

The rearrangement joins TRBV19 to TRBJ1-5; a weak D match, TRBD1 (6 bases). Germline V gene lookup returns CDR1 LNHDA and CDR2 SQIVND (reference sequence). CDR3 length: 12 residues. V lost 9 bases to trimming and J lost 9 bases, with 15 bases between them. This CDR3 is CASKQGTLPQHF. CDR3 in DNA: TGTGCCAGCAAACAGGGTACTCTGCCCCAGCATTTT.

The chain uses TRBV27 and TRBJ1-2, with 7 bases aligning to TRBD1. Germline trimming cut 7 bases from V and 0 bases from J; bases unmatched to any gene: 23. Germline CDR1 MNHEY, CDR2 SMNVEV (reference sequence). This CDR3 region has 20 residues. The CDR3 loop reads CASKGLGVVGQAEANYGYTF. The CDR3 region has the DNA TGTGCCAGCAAGGGCCTGGGAGTGGTCGGACAGGCGGAAGCTAACTATGGCTACACCTTC.

The CDR3 region has the DNA TGTGCCAGCAGTGATCCCGGGGGGCGGACCAAAAACATTCAGTACTTC. This gives the protein CASSDPGGRTKNIQYF. The V call is TRBV2, the J call TRBJ2-4, with a weak D call TRBD2 (7 bases). In germline, CDR1 is SNHLY, CDR2 FYNNEI. The germline V and J ends were trimmed by 3 bases and 2 bases, with 14 bases remaining between them. The CDR3 runs to 16 residues.

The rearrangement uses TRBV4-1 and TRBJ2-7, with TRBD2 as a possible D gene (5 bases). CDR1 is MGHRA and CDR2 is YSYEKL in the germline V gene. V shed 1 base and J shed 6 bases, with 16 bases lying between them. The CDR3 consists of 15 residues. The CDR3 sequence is CASSQGIGLAGEQYF. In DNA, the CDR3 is TGCGCCAGCAGCCAAGGGATAGGGCTAGCTGGCGAGCAGTACTTC.

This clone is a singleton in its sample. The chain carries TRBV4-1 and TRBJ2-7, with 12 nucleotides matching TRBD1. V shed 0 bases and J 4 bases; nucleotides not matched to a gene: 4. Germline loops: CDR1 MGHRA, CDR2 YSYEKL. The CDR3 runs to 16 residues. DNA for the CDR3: TGCGCCAGCAGCCAAGATTTGGGACAGGGGGCTTACGAGCAGTACTTC. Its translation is CASSQDLGQGAYEQYF.

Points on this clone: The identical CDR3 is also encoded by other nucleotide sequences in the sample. CDR3: CASSLSSTGELFF. Here the CDR3 DNA reads TGTGCCAGCAGTTTATCTAGTACCGGGGAGCTGTTTTTT. The V call is TRBV27, the J call TRBJ2-2; D remains ambiguous. With 0 bases removed from V and 5 bases from J, the gap between germline ends came to 4 bases. The CDR3 is made up of 13 amino acids. Germline CDR1 and CDR2: MNHEY and SMNVEV (reference sequence).

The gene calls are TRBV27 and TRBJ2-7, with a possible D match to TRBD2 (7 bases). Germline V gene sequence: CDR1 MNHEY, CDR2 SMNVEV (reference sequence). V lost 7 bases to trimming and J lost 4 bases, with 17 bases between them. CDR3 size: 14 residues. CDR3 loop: CASTPWGGPYEQYF. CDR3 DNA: TGTGCCAGCACCCCTTGGGGGGGCCCGTACGAGCAGTACTTC.

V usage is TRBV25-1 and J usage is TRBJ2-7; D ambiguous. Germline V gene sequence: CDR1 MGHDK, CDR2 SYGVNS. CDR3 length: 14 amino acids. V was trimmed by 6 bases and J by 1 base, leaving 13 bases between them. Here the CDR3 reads CASSDHGRSYEQYF. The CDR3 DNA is TGTGCCAGCAGCGACCACGGACGGTCCTACGAGCAGTACTTC.

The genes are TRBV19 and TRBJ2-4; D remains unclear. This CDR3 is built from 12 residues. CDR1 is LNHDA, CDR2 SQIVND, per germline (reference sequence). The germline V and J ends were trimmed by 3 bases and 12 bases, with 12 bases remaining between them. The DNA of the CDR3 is TGTGCCAGTAGTATCCCAGCTCACACTCAGTACTTC. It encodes CASSIPAHTQYF. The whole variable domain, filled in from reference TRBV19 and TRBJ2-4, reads DGGITQSPKYLFRKEGQNVTLSCEQNLNHDAMYWYRQDPGQGLRLIYYSQIVNDFQKGDIAEGYSVSREKKESFPLTVTSAQKNPTAFYLCASSIPAHTQYFGAGTRLSVL.

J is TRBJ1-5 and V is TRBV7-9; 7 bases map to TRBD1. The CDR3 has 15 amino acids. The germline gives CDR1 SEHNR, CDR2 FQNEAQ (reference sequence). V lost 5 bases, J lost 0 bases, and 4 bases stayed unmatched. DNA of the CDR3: TGTGCCAGCAGCACGGGACAGAGTAGCAATCAGCCCCAGCATTTT. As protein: CASSTGQSSNQPQHF.

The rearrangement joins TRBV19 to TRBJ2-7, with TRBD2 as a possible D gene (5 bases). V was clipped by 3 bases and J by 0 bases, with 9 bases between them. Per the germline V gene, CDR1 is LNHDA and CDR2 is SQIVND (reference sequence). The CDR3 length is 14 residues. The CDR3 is CASSMIGNSYEQYF. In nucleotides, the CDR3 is TGTGCCAGTAGTATGATCGGGAACTCCTACGAGCAGTACTTC.

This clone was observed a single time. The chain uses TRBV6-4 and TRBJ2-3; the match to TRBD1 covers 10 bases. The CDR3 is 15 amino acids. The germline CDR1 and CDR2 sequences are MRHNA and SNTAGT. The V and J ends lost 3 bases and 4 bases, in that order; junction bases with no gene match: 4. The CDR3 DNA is TGTGCCAGCAGTGAATCGGGACAGGGGTCAGATACGCAGTATTTT. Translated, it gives CASSESGQGSDTQYF.

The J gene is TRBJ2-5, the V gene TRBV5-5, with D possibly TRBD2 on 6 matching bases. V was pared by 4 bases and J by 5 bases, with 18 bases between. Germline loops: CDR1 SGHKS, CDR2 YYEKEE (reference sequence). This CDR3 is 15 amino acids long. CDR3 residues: CASSPSGGAGETQYF. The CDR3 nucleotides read TGTGCCAGCAGCCCCTCGGGCGGGGCCGGGGAGACCCAGTACTTC.

The CDR3 loop is CASTKGARPGNTIYF. As DNA, the CDR3 is TGTGCCAGCACCAAAGGGGCGCGCCCGGGAAACACCATATATTTT. The chain recombines TRBV11-2 with TRBJ1-3; possible D gene TRBD1, 5 bases. Germline values: CDR1 SGHAT, CDR2 FQNNGV. V was pared by 7 bases and J by 4 bases, with 17 bases between. The CDR3 is 15 amino acids.

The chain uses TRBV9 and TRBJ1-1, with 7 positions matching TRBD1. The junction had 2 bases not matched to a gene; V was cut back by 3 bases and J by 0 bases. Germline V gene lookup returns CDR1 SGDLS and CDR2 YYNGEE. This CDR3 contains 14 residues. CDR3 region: CASSAGQMNTEAFF. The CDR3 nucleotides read TGTGCCAGCAGCGCGGGACAGATGAACACTGAAGCTTTCTTT.

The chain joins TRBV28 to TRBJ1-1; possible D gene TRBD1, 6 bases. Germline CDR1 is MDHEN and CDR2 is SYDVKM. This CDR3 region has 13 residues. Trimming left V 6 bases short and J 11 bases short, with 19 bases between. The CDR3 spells CASSPIGGPWAFF. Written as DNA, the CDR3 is TGTGCCAGCAGCCCCATCGGGGGCCCGTGGGCTTTCTTT.

CDR3 sequence: CASISGGTEAFF. CDR3 DNA: TGTGCCAGCATCTCGGGAGGCACTGAAGCTTTCTTT. The V call is TRBV27, the J call TRBJ1-1; D uncertain. Germline V gene data show CDR1 as MNHEY and CDR2 as SMNVEV (reference sequence). V was trimmed by 7 bases and J by 4 bases, leaving 10 bases between them. The CDR3 is made up of 12 amino acids.

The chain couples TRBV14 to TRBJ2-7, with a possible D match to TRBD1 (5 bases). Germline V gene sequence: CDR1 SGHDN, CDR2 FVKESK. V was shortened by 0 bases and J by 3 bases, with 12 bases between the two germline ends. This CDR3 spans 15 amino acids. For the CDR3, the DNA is TGTGCCAGCAGCCAAGATTGGCAGGGAAGCTACGAGCAGTACTTC. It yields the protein CASSQDWQGSYEQYF. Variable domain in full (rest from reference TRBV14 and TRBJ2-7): EAGVTQFPSHSVIEKGQTVTLRCDPISGHDNLYWYRRVMGKEIKFLLHFVKESKQDESGMPNNRFLAERTGGTYSTLKVQPAELEDSGVYFCASSQDWQGSYEQYFGPGTRLTVT.

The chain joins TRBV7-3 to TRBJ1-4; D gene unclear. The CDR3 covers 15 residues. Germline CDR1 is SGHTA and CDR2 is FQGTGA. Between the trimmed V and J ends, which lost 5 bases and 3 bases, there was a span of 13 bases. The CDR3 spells CASSPAGLPNEKLFF. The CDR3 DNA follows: TGTGCCAGCAGCCCTGCTGGGTTACCTAATGAAAAACTGTTTTTT.

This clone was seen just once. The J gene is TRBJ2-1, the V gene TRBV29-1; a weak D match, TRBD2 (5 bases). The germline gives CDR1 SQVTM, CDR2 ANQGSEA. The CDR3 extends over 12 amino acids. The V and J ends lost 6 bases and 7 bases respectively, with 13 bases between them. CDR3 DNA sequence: TGCAGCGTGGCCTTGGGGAGAAATGAGCAGTTCTTC. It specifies CSVALGRNEQFF.

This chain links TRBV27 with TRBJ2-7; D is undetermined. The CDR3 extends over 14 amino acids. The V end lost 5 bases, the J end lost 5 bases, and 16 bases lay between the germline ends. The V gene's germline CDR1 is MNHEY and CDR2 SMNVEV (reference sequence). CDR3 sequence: CASSPKGAFDEQYF. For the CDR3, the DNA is TGTGCCAGCAGTCCAAAGGGCGCATTCGACGAGCAGTACTTC.